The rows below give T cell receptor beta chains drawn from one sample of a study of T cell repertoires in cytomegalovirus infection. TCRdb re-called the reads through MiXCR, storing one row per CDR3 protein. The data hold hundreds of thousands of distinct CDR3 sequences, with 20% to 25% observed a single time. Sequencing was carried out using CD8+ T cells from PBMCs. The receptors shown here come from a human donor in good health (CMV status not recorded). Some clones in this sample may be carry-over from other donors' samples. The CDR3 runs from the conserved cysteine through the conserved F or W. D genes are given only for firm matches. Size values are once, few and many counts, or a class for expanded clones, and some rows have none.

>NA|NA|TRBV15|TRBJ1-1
TGTGCCACCAGCAGAGGACAGAACACTGAAGCTTTCTTT
CATSRGQNTEAFF
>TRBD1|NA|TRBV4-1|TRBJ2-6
TGCGCCAGCAGCCAAAGGTTAATGGGACAGACCAGCTCTGGGGCCAACGTCCTGACTTTC
CASSQRLMGQTSSGANVLTF
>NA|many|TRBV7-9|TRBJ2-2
TGTGCCAGCAACGACAGGCCCAACACCGGGGAGCTGTTTTTT
CASNDRPNTGELFF
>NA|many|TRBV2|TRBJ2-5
TGTGCCAGCAGTGAAGCGCAACTAAGGGAGACCCAGTACTTC
CASSEAQLRETQYF
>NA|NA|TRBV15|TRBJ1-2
TGTGCCACCAGCAGAGATCGGGACACGTGGAACTATGGCTACACCTTC
CATSRDRDTWNYGYTF
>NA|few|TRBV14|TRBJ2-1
TGTGCCAGCAGCCAAGATTGGGGGGGCCGTAATGAGCAGTTCTTC
CASSQDWGGRNEQFF
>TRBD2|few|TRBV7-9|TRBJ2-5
TGTGCCAGCAGCTGGCGGACTAGATGGGGAGAGACCCAGTACTTC
CASSWRTRWGETQYF
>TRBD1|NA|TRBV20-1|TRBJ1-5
TGCAGTGCTAGAGATAGGACAGGGGCGGCTCAGCCCCAGCATTTT
CSARDRTGAAQPQHF
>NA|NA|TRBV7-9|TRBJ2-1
TGTGCCAGCAGTTTCTCCCGGGACGGGGGCAATGAGCAGTTCTTC
CASSFSRDGGNEQFF
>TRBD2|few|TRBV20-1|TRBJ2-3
TGCAGTGCTAGAGTAGGTCTAGCGGGGGCAGCTAGCACAGATACGCAGTATTTT
CSARVGLAGAASTDTQYF
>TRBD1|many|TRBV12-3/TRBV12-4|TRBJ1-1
TGTGCCAGCAGTTTAAAGCCAGGGGGGGACACTGAAGCTTTCTTT
CASSLKPGGDTEAFF
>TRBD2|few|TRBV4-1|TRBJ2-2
TGCGCCAGCAGCCACACTAGCGGAGCCGGGGAGCTGTTTTTT
CASSHTSGAGELFF
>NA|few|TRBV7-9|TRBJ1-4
TGTGCCAGCAGCCCACCCCTTTCCCGGGGGAATGAAAAACTGTTTTTT
CASSPPLSRGNEKLFF
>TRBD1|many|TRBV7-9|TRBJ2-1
TGTGCCAGCAGCGAATGGACAGGGTACAATGAGCAGTTCTTC
CASSEWTGYNEQFF
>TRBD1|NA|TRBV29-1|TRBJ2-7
TGCAGCGTTGAAGATCCGGCGGGGACAGGGAGCTCCTACGAGCAGTACTTC
CSVEDPAGTGSSYEQYF
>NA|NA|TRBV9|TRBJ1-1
TGTGCCAGCAGCGAGGTGGGTAGGAGGACTGAAGCTTTCTTT
CASSEVGRRTEAFF
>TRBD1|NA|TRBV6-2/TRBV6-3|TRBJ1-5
TGTGCCAGCAGTTACGGGACAGGTGTCCAGCCCCAGCATTTT
CASSYGTGVQPQHF
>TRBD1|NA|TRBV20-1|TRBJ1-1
TGCAGTGCTACCGGGACAGAGTTCATGAACACTGAAGCTTTCTTT
CSATGTEFMNTEAFF
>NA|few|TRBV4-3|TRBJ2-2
TGCGCCAGCAGCCAACGCGAGGGAGGCACCGGGGAGCTGTTTTTT
CASSQREGGTGELFF
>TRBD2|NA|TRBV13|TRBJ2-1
TGTGCCAGCACCCGTCTAGCGGGGGTCTCCTTTAATGAGCAGTTCTTC
CASTRLAGVSFNEQFF
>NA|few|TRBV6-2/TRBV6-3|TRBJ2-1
TGTGCCAGCAGCATATCCCTCGGACCAACCAATGAGCAGTTCTTC
CASSISLGPTNEQFF
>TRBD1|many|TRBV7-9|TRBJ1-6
TGTGCCAGCAGCTCGAGCGGGACAGGGAATTCACCCCTCCACTTT
CASSSSGTGNSPLHF
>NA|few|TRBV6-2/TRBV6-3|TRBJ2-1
TGTGCCAGCAGTTCCGCCTCCAGGGAGCGCTGGGGGAATGAGCAGTTCTTC
CASSSASRERWGNEQFF
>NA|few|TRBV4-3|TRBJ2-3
TGCGCCAGCAGCCAAGATTCGGTCGGAGATACGCAGTATTTT
CASSQDSVGDTQYF
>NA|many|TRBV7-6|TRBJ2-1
TGTGCCAGCAGCTTGGGGACAGAGCAGTTCTTC
CASSLGTEQFF
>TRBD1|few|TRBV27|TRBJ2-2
TGTGCCAGCAGTTTGGGGACAGTAGGGACCGGGGAGCTGTTTTTT
CASSLGTVGTGELFF
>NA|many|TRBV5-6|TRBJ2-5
TGTGCCAGCAGCTTGGGGGCGGCCCCAACCCAGTACTTC
CASSLGAAPTQYF
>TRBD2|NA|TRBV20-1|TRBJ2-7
TGCAGTGCTGGGGAACTAGCGGGGACGTCCTACGAGCAGTACTTC
CSAGELAGTSYEQYF
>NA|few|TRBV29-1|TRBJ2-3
TGCAGCGTCCAGACAGAAGGCCTTCCCACAGATACGCAGTATTTT
CSVQTEGLPTDTQYF
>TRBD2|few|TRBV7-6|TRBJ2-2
TGTGCCAGCAGCTCGCGGACTAGCGGGGGGGCTGGCACCGGGGAGCTGTTTTTT
CASSSRTSGGAGTGELFF
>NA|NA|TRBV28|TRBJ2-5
TGTGCCAGCAGCCTCTTCGGAGGGGGGGCTGAGACCCAGTACTTC
CASSLFGGGAETQYF
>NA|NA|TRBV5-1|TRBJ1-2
TGCGCCAGCAGCTCCCCGGACAGAGCCCTCTATGGCTACACCTTC
CASSSPDRALYGYTF
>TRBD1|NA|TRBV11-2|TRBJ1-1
TGTGCCAGCAGCGGTTGGACAGGGGGCACTGAAGCTTTCTTT
CASSGWTGGTEAFF
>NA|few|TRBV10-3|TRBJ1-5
TGTGCCATCAGTGAAGACAGAGACAATCAGCCCCAGCATTTT
CAISEDRDNQPQHF
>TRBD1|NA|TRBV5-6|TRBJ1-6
TGTGCCAGCAGCGATCGACAGGGGGCTAATCTTCGGTCACCCCTCCACTTT
CASSDRQGANLRSPLHF
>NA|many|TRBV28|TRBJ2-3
TGTGCCAGCAGTCTCGGACAGAAAAGCACAGATACGCAGTATTTT
CASSLGQKSTDTQYF
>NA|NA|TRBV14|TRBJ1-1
TGTGCCAGCAGATCGACAGACACAATGGCTGAAGCTTTCTTT
CASRSTDTMAEAFF
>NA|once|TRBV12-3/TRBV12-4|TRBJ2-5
TGTGCCAGCCCAGAAAGCCTGGGGTGGGAGACCCAGTACTTC
CASPESLGWETQYF
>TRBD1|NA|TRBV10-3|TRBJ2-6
TGTGCCATCAGTGAACCTCGGGACAGGCCCTCTGGGGCCAACGTCCTGACTTTC
CAISEPRDRPSGANVLTF
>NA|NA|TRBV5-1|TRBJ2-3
TGCGCCAGCAGCTTTCTAGGCCTAGCAGATACGCAGTATTTT
CASSFLGLADTQYF
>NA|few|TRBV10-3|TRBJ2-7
TGTGCCACATCAAGGGCCTCCGGGGACGAGCAGTACTTC
CATSRASGDEQYF
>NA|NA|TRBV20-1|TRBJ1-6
TGCAGTGCAATTACACCTCCCTCCTATAATTCACCCCTCCACTTT
CSAITPPSYNSPLHF
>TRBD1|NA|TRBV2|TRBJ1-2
TGTGCCATTTCTGACAGGGTTGTTGGCTACACCTTC
CAISDRVVGYTF
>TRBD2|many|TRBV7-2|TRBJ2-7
TGTGCCAGCAGCTTACTTAGCGGGCCCGGGGAGCAGTACTTC
CASSLLSGPGEQYF
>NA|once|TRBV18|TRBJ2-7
TGTGCCAGCTCACCAGGACCTAGGAGCTCCTACGAGCAGTACTTC
CASSPGPRSSYEQYF
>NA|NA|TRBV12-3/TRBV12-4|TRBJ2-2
TGTGCCGGCAGTGCCCGGGGTAGGGCCGGGGAGCTGTTTTTT
CAGSARGRAGELFF
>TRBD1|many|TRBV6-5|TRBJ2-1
TGTGCCAGCAGTTCCCTGGACAGGGGACTCGATGAGCAGTTCTTC
CASSSLDRGLDEQFF
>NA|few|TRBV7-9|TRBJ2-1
TGTGCCAGCAGGGGTCTAGAGGGGCTGGGTGTCCCATCAAATGAGCAGTTCTTC
CASRGLEGLGVPSNEQFF
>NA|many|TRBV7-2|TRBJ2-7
TGTGCCAGCAGCTTAGACGTAGGACTGGGGGCCTACGAGCAGTACTTC
CASSLDVGLGAYEQYF
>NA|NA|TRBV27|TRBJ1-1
TGTGCCAGCAGTTCCCCCCTGGGGCCCACTGAAGCTTTCTTT
CASSSPLGPTEAFF
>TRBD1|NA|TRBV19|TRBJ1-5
TGTGCCAGCCTTATGGATGGGACAGATAGCAATCAGCCCCAGCATTTT
CASLMDGTDSNQPQHF
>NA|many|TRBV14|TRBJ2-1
TGTGCCAGCAGCCAATCCATATTTGATGAGCAGTTCTTC
CASSQSIFDEQFF
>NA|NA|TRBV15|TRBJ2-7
TGTGCCACCAGCAGAGGTACAGGGATCTACGAGCAGTACTTC
CATSRGTGIYEQYF
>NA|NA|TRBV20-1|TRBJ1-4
TGCAGTGCCATAGACATCACAGGTTGGGAAAAACTGTCTTTT
CSAIDITGWEKLSF